These T cell receptor beta chains were read from a single sample in a study of cytomegalovirus exposure and HLA in healthy donors. Using immunoSEQ multiplex PCR, the repertoire was profiled, and TCRdb retains in-frame clones only, with some absent. The sample's table shows 20,000 to 25,000 clones. Sequenced sample: PBMCs. The receptor set was obtained from a male donor in good health and CMV-seropositive. CDR3s include the opening cysteine and the closing phenylalanine or tryptophan. The D gene is left open where the match is weak. A clone size is listed for some rows: how often the clone was seen (once, few, many), or a class if it is expanded.

D gene: NA
V gene: TRBV29-1
clone size: NA
J gene: TRBJ1-3
CDR3 DNA: TGCAGCGGGCGTACAGGGAAAGGCTCTGGAAACACCATATATTTT
CDR3 protein: CSGRTGKGSGNTIYF

D gene: NA
V gene: TRBV28
clone size: NA
J gene: TRBJ2-3
CDR3 DNA: TGTGCCAGCAGTTTCGGACAGCACACAGATACGCAGTATTTT
CDR3 protein: CASSFGQHTDTQYF

D gene: NA
V gene: TRBV7-9
clone size: NA
J gene: TRBJ2-2
CDR3 DNA: TGTGCCAGCAGCCCGACTGGGCGGGAGAACACCGGGGAGCTGTTTTTT
CDR3 protein: CASSPTGRENTGELFF

D gene: TRBD1
V gene: TRBV5-1
clone size: NA
J gene: TRBJ2-1
CDR3 DNA: TGCGCCAGCAGCTTGGCGGGGGACAGGGGGGCCTATGAGCAGTTCTTC
CDR3 protein: CASSLAGDRGAYEQFF

D gene: NA
V gene: TRBV7-2
clone size: NA
J gene: TRBJ1-1
CDR3 DNA: TGTGCCAGCAGTAAGGCAGGGAACACTGAAGCTTTCTTT
CDR3 protein: CASSKAGNTEAFF

D gene: TRBD1
V gene: TRBV5-1
clone size: NA
J gene: TRBJ2-7
CDR3 DNA: TGCGCCAGCAGCTTGGTGACAGGGGGCGCCTACGAGCAGTACTTC
CDR3 protein: CASSLVTGGAYEQYF

D gene: NA
V gene: TRBV18
clone size: NA
J gene: TRBJ1-5
CDR3 DNA: TGTGCCAGCTCCCACGAGACATACCGGGAAAATCAGCCCCAGCATTTT
CDR3 protein: CASSHETYRENQPQHF

D gene: NA
V gene: TRBV11-2
clone size: NA
J gene: TRBJ1-2
CDR3 DNA: TGTGCCAGCAGCTCCGGGACAAGGGGATATGGCTACACCTTC
CDR3 protein: CASSSGTRGYGYTF

D gene: TRBD2
V gene: TRBV7-3
clone size: NA
J gene: TRBJ2-1
CDR3 DNA: TGTGCCAGCACTTTCAGCGGGGCTAGCGGGGATGAGCAGTTCTTC
CDR3 protein: CASTFSGASGDEQFF

D gene: TRBD1
V gene: TRBV30
clone size: NA
J gene: TRBJ1-1
CDR3 DNA: TGTGCCCAACAGGTTCTCGACAGGGAGATTGAAGCTTTCTTT
CDR3 protein: CAQQVLDREIEAFF

D gene: TRBD1
V gene: TRBV29-1
clone size: NA
J gene: TRBJ2-3
CDR3 DNA: TGCAGCGTTGGGGCAGGGGGCATGGGTACGCAGTATTTT
CDR3 protein: CSVGAGGMGTQYF

D gene: NA
V gene: TRBV18
clone size: NA
J gene: TRBJ1-1
CDR3 DNA: TGTGCCAGCTCACCACCGTCAGGGACTGAAGCTTTCTTT
CDR3 protein: CASSPPSGTEAFF

D gene: TRBD1
V gene: TRBV5-1
clone size: NA
J gene: TRBJ2-1
CDR3 DNA: TGCGCCAGCAGCTCGGGACAGGGAGGGGATGAGCAGTTCTTC
CDR3 protein: CASSSGQGGDEQFF

D gene: NA
V gene: TRBV15
clone size: NA
J gene: TRBJ2-5
CDR3 DNA: TGTGCCACCAGCAGAAATTTTGGCGGTGGACAAGAGACCCAGTACTTC
CDR3 protein: CATSRNFGGGQETQYF

D gene: TRBD1
V gene: TRBV7-8
clone size: NA
J gene: TRBJ2-7
CDR3 DNA: TGTGCCAGCAGCTTGGGGGGACAGGCAGCCTACGAGCAGTACTTC
CDR3 protein: CASSLGGQAAYEQYF

D gene: NA
V gene: TRBV5-5
clone size: NA
J gene: TRBJ1-6
CDR3 DNA: TGTGCCAGCAGCTTGTTCGAAGCTAATAATAATTCACCCCTCCACTTT
CDR3 protein: CASSLFEANNNSPLHF

D gene: NA
V gene: TRBV5-1
clone size: NA
J gene: TRBJ1-1
CDR3 DNA: TGCGCCAGCAGCTTGGAAGGGGGGGAGTTGACTGAAGCTTTCTTT
CDR3 protein: CASSLEGGELTEAFF

D gene: NA
V gene: TRBV27
clone size: large
J gene: TRBJ1-2
CDR3 DNA: TGTGCCAGCAGTTCAGGGCTCGATGGCTACACCTTC
CDR3 protein: CASSSGLDGYTF

D gene: TRBD1
V gene: TRBV27
clone size: NA
J gene: TRBJ2-7
CDR3 DNA: TGTGCCAGCAGACAGGGACAGGGGCGAACCTACGAGCAGTACTTC
CDR3 protein: CASRQGQGRTYEQYF

D gene: NA
V gene: TRBV19
clone size: NA
J gene: TRBJ2-5
CDR3 DNA: TGTGCCAGTAGTATGACTTGGCAAGAGACCCAGTACTTC
CDR3 protein: CASSMTWQETQYF

D gene: NA
V gene: TRBV9
clone size: NA
J gene: TRBJ1-2
CDR3 DNA: TGTGCCAGCAGCGGAACAGGCCGACAGACCTTC
CDR3 protein: CASSGTGRQTF

D gene: NA
V gene: TRBV28
clone size: NA
J gene: TRBJ1-3
CDR3 DNA: TGTGCCACCTCGCCCCACACGGGGTTCTCTGGAAACACCATATATTTT
CDR3 protein: CATSPHTGFSGNTIYF

D gene: NA
V gene: TRBV19
clone size: NA
J gene: TRBJ1-2
CDR3 DNA: TGTGCCAGTAGTCCAGAAGGGGGTAACTATGGCTACACCTTC
CDR3 protein: CASSPEGGNYGYTF

D gene: NA
V gene: TRBV25-1
clone size: NA
J gene: TRBJ1-2
CDR3 DNA: TGTGCCAGCAGTGACAGTCGATATGGCTACACCTTC
CDR3 protein: CASSDSRYGYTF

D gene: NA
V gene: TRBV18
clone size: NA
J gene: TRBJ1-2
CDR3 DNA: TGTGCCAGCTCACCAGGGGAGGAGGGCGGCTACACCTTC
CDR3 protein: CASSPGEEGGYTF

D gene: NA
V gene: TRBV6-6
clone size: NA
J gene: TRBJ2-2
CDR3 DNA: TGTGCCAGCAGTCGAGGAGCGGAGGCGCACACCGGGGAGCTGTTTTTT
CDR3 protein: CASSRGAEAHTGELFF

D gene: TRBD1
V gene: TRBV7-9
clone size: NA
J gene: TRBJ1-6
CDR3 DNA: TGTGCCAGCAGCCCCCGGACAGGGGTATCACCCCTCCACTTT
CDR3 protein: CASSPRTGVSPLHF

D gene: NA
V gene: TRBV7-9
clone size: NA
J gene: TRBJ2-1
CDR3 DNA: TGTGCCAGCAGCTTAGGGGTAACGGGGTTGCAGTTCTTC
CDR3 protein: CASSLGVTGLQFF

D gene: NA
V gene: TRBV18
clone size: NA
J gene: TRBJ1-1
CDR3 DNA: TGTGCCAGCTCGGCGAACACTGAAGCTTTCTTT
CDR3 protein: CASSANTEAFF

D gene: NA
V gene: TRBV18
clone size: NA
J gene: TRBJ2-7
CDR3 DNA: TGTGCCAGCTCCCCCGGGCGGACAGACTACGAGCAGTACTTC
CDR3 protein: CASSPGRTDYEQYF

D gene: TRBD1
V gene: TRBV18
clone size: NA
J gene: TRBJ2-1
CDR3 DNA: TGTGCCAGCTCACTGGGGACAGGGTTGATGGACAATGAGCAGTTCTTC
CDR3 protein: CASSLGTGLMDNEQFF

D gene: NA
V gene: TRBV18
clone size: NA
J gene: TRBJ2-2
CDR3 DNA: TGTGCCAGCTCACCAGAACAGAGCACCGGGGAGCTGTTTTTT
CDR3 protein: CASSPEQSTGELFF

D gene: TRBD1
V gene: TRBV29-1
clone size: NA
J gene: TRBJ1-5
CDR3 DNA: TGCAGCGTTGTGGAGACAGGGGGAGTACATCAGCCCCAGCATTTT
CDR3 protein: CSVVETGGVHQPQHF

D gene: NA
V gene: TRBV7-6
clone size: NA
J gene: TRBJ1-1
CDR3 DNA: TGTGCCAGCACTGAATCCGGGTACACTGAAGCTTTCTTT
CDR3 protein: CASTESGYTEAFF

D gene: NA
V gene: TRBV5-5
clone size: NA
J gene: TRBJ1-1
CDR3 DNA: TGTGCCAGCAGCTTGGGTCCCCGGGGGGCTGAAGCTTTCTTT
CDR3 protein: CASSLGPRGAEAFF

D gene: NA
V gene: TRBV19
clone size: NA
J gene: TRBJ1-1
CDR3 DNA: TGTGCCAGTAGTATGAGTCTGAACACTGAAGCTTTCTTT
CDR3 protein: CASSMSLNTEAFF

D gene: NA
V gene: TRBV19
clone size: NA
J gene: TRBJ1-2
CDR3 DNA: TGTGCCAGTACCCCCGTGGCGGGAGGCGTATTCCATGGCTACACCTTC
CDR3 protein: CASTPVAGGVFHGYTF

D gene: TRBD1
V gene: TRBV6-1
clone size: NA
J gene: TRBJ1-6
CDR3 DNA: TGTGCCAGCAGTGGGGGACAGGGTTATAATTCACCCCTCCACTTT
CDR3 protein: CASSGGQGYNSPLHF

D gene: NA
V gene: TRBV30
clone size: NA
J gene: TRBJ1-5
CDR3 DNA: TGTGCCTGGAGTGAGGGGCTTGATCAGCCCCAGCATTTT
CDR3 protein: CAWSEGLDQPQHF

D gene: NA
V gene: TRBV18
clone size: NA
J gene: TRBJ2-3
CDR3 DNA: TGTGCCAGCTCACTATCCGGGGCGGGGTCAGATACGCAGTATTTT
CDR3 protein: CASSLSGAGSDTQYF

D gene: NA
V gene: TRBV18
clone size: NA
J gene: TRBJ1-1
CDR3 DNA: TGTGCCAGCTCACCCTCAGGGTGGACTGAAGCTTTCTTT
CDR3 protein: CASSPSGWTEAFF

D gene: NA
V gene: TRBV27
clone size: NA
J gene: TRBJ2-7
CDR3 DNA: TGTGCCAGCAGTTTATCGATTACAGGGACATACGAGCAGTACTTC
CDR3 protein: CASSLSITGTYEQYF

D gene: TRBD2
V gene: TRBV5-6
clone size: NA
J gene: TRBJ2-2
CDR3 DNA: TGTGCCAGCAGCTTAGTAGCGGGAGACGGGGAGCTGTTTTTT
CDR3 protein: CASSLVAGDGELFF

D gene: NA
V gene: TRBV5-1
clone size: NA
J gene: TRBJ2-7
CDR3 DNA: TGCGCCAGCCAAGGACAGTCCGCCTACGAGCAGTACTTC
CDR3 protein: CASQGQSAYEQYF

D gene: TRBD2
V gene: TRBV2
clone size: NA
J gene: TRBJ2-7
CDR3 DNA: TGTGCCAGTAGGACTAGCGGGGGGGCGGCTCTGAGCGAGCAGTACTTC
CDR3 protein: CASRTSGGAALSEQYF

D gene: NA
V gene: TRBV6-1
clone size: NA
J gene: TRBJ2-2
CDR3 DNA: TGTGCCAGCAGTGCCCACCCGGAGGCCGGGGAGCTGTTTTTT
CDR3 protein: CASSAHPEAGELFF

D gene: TRBD1
V gene: TRBV13
clone size: NA
J gene: TRBJ2-2
CDR3 DNA: TGTGCCAGCAGCTTTGGACAGGGAAGTTGGACCGGGGAGCTGTTTTTT
CDR3 protein: CASSFGQGSWTGELFF

D gene: NA
V gene: TRBV9
clone size: NA
J gene: TRBJ2-7
CDR3 DNA: TGTGCCAGCAGCGTAGTCCGCAGGTGGGAGGTGAACGAGCAGTACTTC
CDR3 protein: CASSVVRRWEVNEQYF

D gene: NA
V gene: TRBV2
clone size: NA
J gene: TRBJ1-1
CDR3 DNA: TGTGCCAGCAGTGGGGCCACGGGACACCATGAAGCTTTCTTT
CDR3 protein: CASSGATGHHEAFF

D gene: NA
V gene: TRBV5-1
clone size: NA
J gene: TRBJ2-7
CDR3 DNA: TGCGCCAGCAGCTTGTCTCCGGTGGGGGGCTCCTACGAGCAGTACTTC
CDR3 protein: CASSLSPVGGSYEQYF